This record looks at one TCR beta chain sequence and its context. Its target antigen remains unknown. The input lacks base qualities; no much larger clone sits a single base away. The source of the sample is a study of cytomegalovirus exposure and HLA in healthy donors (dated by TCRdb to the late 2010s). Looking at the study overall: According to a later analysis, one platform produced both the roughly 120 validation repertoires and the 666 repertoires of the first cohort. In addition to the first cohort of 650 to 800 subjects, a separate validation cohort of some 120 different subjects was used. The study combined high-throughput TCR immunosequencing, statistical association of individual TCRs with disease status, and machine learning to predict cytomegalovirus infection status. The study aimed to test whether cataloging public T cell receptors could reveal signatures of past pathogen exposure. What the authors observed across the whole study: Of the cluster scores, around 95% were above 0 in a later analysis, which found that TCRs clustered in the first cohort also tended to co-occur in the 120 validation repertoires. In the study, some 160 TCR beta chains were listed as associated with cytomegalovirus. It was suggested by the authors that the approach could potentially be generalized to other disease states and immunological phenotypes. In vitro tests confirmed that a few of the cytomegalovirus-associated TCR beta chains recognize cytomegalovirus antigens. In both the original and validation cohorts, the classifier was reported to diagnose cytomegalovirus status with high specificity and sensitivity. A later analysis had no HLA typing for the validation cohort, so co-occurrence there was scored across all 130 or so repertoires. While some public TCRs were present in many individuals, most TCR sequences turned up only very rarely across donors.

Libraries came from the immunoSEQ multiplex PCR assay. Per the original workflow: To diagnose cytomegalovirus status from the catalog of TCR beta chain sequences, a statistical classification framework was built. The clones in this table, taken by TCRdb from immuneACCESS, are in-frame only. Not every clone is retained; where verified, under half of the shortfall comes from an unresolved V gene, and the cause of the rest is unknown. The V and J calls and clone size come from that table; D and trimming were worked out from the DNA. The sample includes 70,000 to 95,000 clones, with over 85% observed a single time. About 3.9% of the sample rests with the top ten. The donors were included in the validation cohort of 90 to 150 subjects, a group kept apart from the approximately 700-subject first cohort. Sequencing was done on a sample of PBMCs. This clonotype originated in a woman aged 30 to 39 in good health and CMV-seronegative.

The encoded CDR3 is CASSLTLPETQYF. The DNA sequence reads TGCGCCAGCAGCTTGACACTTCCGGAGACCCAGTACTTC. This sequence uses TRBV4-1 and TRBJ2-5; the D gene cannot be named for sure. The CDR3 numbers 13 residues from cysteine through phenylalanine. The only DNA kept is the CDR3, 39 bases in frame from the first base. V sheds 5 bases and J sheds 5 bases, leaving 12 bases between their ends. As encoded in the germline V gene, CDR1 is MGHRA while CDR2 is YSYEKL.